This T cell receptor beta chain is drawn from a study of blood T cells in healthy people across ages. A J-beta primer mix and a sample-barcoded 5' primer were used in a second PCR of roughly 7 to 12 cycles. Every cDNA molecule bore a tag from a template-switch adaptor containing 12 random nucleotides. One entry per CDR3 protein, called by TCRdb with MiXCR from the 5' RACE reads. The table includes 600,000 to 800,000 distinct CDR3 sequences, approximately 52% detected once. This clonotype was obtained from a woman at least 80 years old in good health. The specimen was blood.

CDR3 region: CATSPTTSAHVQYF. The CDR3 nucleotides are TGTGCCACCTCACCCACCACTAGCGCCCACGTGCAGTACTTC. This rearrangement joins TRBV7-9 to TRBJ2-7; 7 nucleotides match TRBD2. Germline V gives CDR1 SEHNR, CDR2 FQNEAQ (reference sequence). V dropped 10 bases and J dropped 9; count of bases not matched to a gene: 18. The CDR3 length is 14 residues.